This T cell receptor (beta chain) stems from a study of T cells in localized non-small cell lung cancer. Whole-study results and caveats: Turning up in adjacent lung were a median about 61 of the top 100 tumor clones. Investigators sequenced only a single tumor region, leaving heterogeneity possible.

Looked up from germline, CDR1 is SGHKS and CDR2 is YYEKEE (reference sequence). The CDR3 consists of 12 residues. Trimming left V 2 bases short and J 5 bases short, with 7 bases between. With regard to this clone: Its antigen is as yet unknown.

Method: immunoSEQ multiplex PCR; TCRdb's copy keeps in-frame clones and lacks some. The data contain tens of thousands of clones, 70% to 90% of them singletons. The sequence derives from a male donor at least 60 years old with stage III squamous cell lung carcinoma. The chain links TRBV5-5 to TRBJ1-1; D uncertain. The material sequenced was peripheral blood, taken before any cancer treatment. The CDR3, as DNA: TGTGCCAGCAGCTTATCGCATACTGAAGCTTTCTTT. Translating gives CASSLSHTEAFF.